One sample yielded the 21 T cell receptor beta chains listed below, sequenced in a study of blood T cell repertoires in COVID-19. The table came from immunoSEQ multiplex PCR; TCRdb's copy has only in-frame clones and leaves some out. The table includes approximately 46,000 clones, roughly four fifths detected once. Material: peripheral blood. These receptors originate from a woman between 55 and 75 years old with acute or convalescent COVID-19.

The CDR3: CASRIGQGYGYTF. In nucleotides, the CDR3 is TGTGCCAGCCGGATAGGGCAGGGTTATGGCTACACCTTC. This chain joins TRBV2 and TRBJ1-2, with D perhaps TRBD1 (5 bases). The CDR3 length is 13 residues. The V gene lost 8 bases and the J gene lost 5 bases, with 15 bases spanning the gap. CDR1 and CDR2 from the germline V gene are SNHLY and FYNNEI.

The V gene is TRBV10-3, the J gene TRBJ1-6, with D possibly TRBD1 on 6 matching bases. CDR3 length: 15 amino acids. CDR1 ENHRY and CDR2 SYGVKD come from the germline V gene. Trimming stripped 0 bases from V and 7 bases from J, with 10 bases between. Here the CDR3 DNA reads TGTGCCATCAGTGAGTCAGACAGGAGCAATTCACCCCTCCACTTT. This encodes CAISESDRSNSPLHF.

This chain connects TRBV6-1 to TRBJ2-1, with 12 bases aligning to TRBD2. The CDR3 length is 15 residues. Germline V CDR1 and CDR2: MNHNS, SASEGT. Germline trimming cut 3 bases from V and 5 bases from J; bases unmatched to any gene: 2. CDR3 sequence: CASSDLAGGHNEQFF. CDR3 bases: TGTGCCAGCAGTGACCTAGCGGGGGGGCACAATGAGCAGTTCTTC.

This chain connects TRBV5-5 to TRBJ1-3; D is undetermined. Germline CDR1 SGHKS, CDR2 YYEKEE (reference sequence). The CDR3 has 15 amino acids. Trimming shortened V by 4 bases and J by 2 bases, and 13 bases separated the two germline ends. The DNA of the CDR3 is TGTGCCAGCAGCCTCCGTGCGGGTGCTGGAAACACCATATATTTT. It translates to CASSLRAGAGNTIYF.

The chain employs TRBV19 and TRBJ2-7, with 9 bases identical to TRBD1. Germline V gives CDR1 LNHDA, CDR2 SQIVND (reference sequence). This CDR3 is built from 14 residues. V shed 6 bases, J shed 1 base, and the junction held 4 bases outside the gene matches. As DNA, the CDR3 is TGTGCCAGTAGAGAGGACAGGGGATCCTACGAGCAGTACTTC. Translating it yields CASREDRGSYEQYF.

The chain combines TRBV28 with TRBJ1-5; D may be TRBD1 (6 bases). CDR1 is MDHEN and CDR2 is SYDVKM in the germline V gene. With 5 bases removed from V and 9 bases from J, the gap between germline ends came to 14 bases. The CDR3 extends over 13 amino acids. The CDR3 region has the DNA TGTGCCAGCAGTGTGGACAGCACGCGGCCCCAGCATTTT. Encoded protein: CASSVDSTRPQHF. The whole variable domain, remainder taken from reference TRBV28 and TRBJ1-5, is DVKVTQSSRYLVKRTGEKVFLECVQDMDHENMFWYRQDPGLGLRLIYFSYDVKMKEKGDIPEGYSVSREKKERFSLILESASTNQTSMYLCASSVDSTRPQHFGDGTRLSIL.

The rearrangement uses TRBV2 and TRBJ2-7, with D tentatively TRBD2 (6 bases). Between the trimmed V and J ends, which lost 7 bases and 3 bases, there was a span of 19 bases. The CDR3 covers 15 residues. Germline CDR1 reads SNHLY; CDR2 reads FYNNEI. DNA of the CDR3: TGTGCCAGCACCTTGCCGCCGGGGGAATTCTACGAGCAGTACTTC. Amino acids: CASTLPPGEFYEQYF.

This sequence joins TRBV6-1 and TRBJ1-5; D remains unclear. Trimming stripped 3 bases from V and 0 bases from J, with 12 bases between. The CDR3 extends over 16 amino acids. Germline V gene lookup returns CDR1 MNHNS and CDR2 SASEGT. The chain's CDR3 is CASSDEQSYSNQPQHF. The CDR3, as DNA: TGTGCCAGCAGTGACGAACAGTCATATAGCAATCAGCCCCAGCATTTT.

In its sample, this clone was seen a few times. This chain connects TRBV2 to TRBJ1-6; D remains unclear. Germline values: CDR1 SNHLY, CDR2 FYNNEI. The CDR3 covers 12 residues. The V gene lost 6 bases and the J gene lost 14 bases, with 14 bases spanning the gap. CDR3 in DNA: TGTGCCAGCAGCGAGACAAAGGGAGCCCTCCACTTT. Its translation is CASSETKGALHF.

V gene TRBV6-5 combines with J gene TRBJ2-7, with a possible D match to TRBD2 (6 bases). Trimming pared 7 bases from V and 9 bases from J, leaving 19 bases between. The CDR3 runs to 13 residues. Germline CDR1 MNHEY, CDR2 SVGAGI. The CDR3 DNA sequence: TGTGCCAGCAAACAGTCGGGGGTCTTGGTGCAGTACTTC. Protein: CASKQSGVLVQYF.

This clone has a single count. The CDR3 loop is CASALTLAKETQYF. The CDR3 DNA sequence: TGTGCCAGCGCCCTAACCCTAGCCAAAGAGACCCAGTACTTC. The chain links TRBV7-9 to TRBJ2-5; TRBD2 might be the D (5 bases). CDR1 and CDR2 from the germline V gene are SEHNR and FQNEAQ (reference sequence). V was pared by 8 bases and J by 3 bases, with 16 bases between. This CDR3 region has 14 residues.

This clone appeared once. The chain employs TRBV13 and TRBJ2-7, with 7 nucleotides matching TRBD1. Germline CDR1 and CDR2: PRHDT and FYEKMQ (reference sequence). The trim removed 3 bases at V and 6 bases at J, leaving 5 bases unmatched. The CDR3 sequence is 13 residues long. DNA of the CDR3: TGTGCCAGCAGCTTTGACGGGACAGTCGAGCAGTACTTC. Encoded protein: CASSFDGTVEQYF.

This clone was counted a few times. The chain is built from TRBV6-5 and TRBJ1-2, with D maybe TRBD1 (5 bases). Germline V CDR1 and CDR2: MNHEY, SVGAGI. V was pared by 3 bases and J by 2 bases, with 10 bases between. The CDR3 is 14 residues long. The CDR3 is CASSYAQDNYGYTF. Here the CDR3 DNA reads TGTGCCAGCAGTTATGCACAGGACAACTATGGCTACACCTTC.

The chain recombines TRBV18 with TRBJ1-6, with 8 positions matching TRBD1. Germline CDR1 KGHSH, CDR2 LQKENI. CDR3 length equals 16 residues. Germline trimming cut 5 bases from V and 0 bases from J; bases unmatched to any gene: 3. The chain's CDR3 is CASSRQGSSYNSPLHF. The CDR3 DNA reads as TGTGCCAGCTCAAGACAGGGGAGCTCCTATAATTCACCCCTCCACTTT.

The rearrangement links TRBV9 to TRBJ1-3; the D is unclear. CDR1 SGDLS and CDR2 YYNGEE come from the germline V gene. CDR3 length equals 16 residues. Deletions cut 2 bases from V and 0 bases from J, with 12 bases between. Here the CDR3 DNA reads TGTGCCAGCAGCGTCGACCCGGGTTACTCTGGAAACACCATATATTTT. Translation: CASSVDPGYSGNTIYF.

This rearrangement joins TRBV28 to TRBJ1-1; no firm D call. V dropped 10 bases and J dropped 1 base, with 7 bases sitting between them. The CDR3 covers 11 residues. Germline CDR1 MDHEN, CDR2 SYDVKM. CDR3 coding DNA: TGTGCCACCCGACAGAACACTGAAGCTTTCTTT. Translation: CATRQNTEAFF.

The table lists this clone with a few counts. CDR3 DNA sequence: TGTGCCTGGAGCCCAGGGGGTGACTATGGCTACACCTTC. This gives the protein CAWSPGGDYGYTF. V gene TRBV30 combines with J gene TRBJ1-2, with TRBD1 matching 7 bases. The CDR3 is 13 amino acids. J lost 3 bases, V lost 3 bases, and 4 bases had no gene match. Germline-derived CDR1 and CDR2 are GTSNPN and SVGIG (reference sequence).

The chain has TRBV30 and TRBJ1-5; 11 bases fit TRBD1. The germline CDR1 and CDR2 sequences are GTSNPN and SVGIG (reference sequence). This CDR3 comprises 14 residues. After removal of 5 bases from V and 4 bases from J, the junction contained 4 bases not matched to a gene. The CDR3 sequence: CAWDRDRGNQPQHF. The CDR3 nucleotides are TGTGCCTGGGACCGGGACAGGGGGAATCAGCCCCAGCATTTT.

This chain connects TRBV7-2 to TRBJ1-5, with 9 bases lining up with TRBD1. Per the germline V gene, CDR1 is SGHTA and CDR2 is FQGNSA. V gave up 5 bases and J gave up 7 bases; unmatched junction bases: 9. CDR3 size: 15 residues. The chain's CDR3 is CASSALQGAGQPQHF. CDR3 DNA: TGTGCCAGCAGCGCGTTACAGGGGGCTGGGCAGCCCCAGCATTTT.

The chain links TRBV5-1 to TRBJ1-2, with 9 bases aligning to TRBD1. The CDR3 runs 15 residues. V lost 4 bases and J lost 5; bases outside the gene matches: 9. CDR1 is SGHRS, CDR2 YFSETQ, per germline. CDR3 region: CASSASGTGKYGYTF. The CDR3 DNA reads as TGCGCCAGCAGCGCCTCCGGGACAGGGAAATATGGCTACACCTTC.

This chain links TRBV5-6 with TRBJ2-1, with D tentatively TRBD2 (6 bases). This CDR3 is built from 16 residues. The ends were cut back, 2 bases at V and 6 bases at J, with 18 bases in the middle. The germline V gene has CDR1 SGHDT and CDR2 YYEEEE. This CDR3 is CASSFKDGSGSNEQFF. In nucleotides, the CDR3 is TGTGCCAGCAGCTTCAAAGACGGGAGCGGAAGCAATGAGCAGTTCTTC.